This record covers a single T cell receptor beta chain. Its antigen is unidentified. Assay: immunoSEQ multiplex PCR; the TCRdb copy retains only in-frame clones and omits some. The repertoire includes approximately 1.1 million clones, 70% to 80% of them detected once, and around 0.47% sits in the top ten. Germline V gives CDR1 SGHRS, CDR2 YFSETQ. Trimming removed 1 base from V and 0 bases from J; junction bases left unmatched: 9. This CDR3 spans 17 amino acids. These data are taken from a study of shared clonotypes between healthy human individuals. Regarding the study as a whole: Researchers sampled only blood; tissue repertoires likely differ. A reduction in generation probabilities was seen for non-shared clonotypes relative to those shared by all four donors.

Every contributor of samples was a Caucasian grown-up residing in Nashville, Tennessee. V gene TRBV5-1 combines with J gene TRBJ1-2, with 7 bases lining up with TRBD1. The sequenced sample consisted of memory CD4+ T cells from PBMCs. This sample's subset: CD45RA-negative fraction. This TCR was sampled from a man aged 18 to 35 in good health. Some clones in this sample may be carry-over from other donors' samples. DNA of the CDR3: TGCGCCAGCAGCTTGACGACAGGGACCTACGCTAACTATGGCTACACCTTC. Encoded protein: CASSLTTGTYANYGYTF.